The entry below describes one T cell receptor (beta chain). V was cut by 2 bases and J by 11 bases, with 17 bases left in between. Germline values: CDR1 SGHDT, CDR2 YYEEEE. The CDR3 loop spans 14 amino acids. The source of the sample is a study of T cell changes during pregnancy in multiple sclerosis. Clones were sequenced by immunoSEQ multiplex PCR, and TCRdb holds only the in-frame ones, with some missing. The data show some 20,000 clones, less than 90% seen once. Sequenced material: CD8+ T cells from peripheral blood mononuclear cells, taken in the third trimester of pregnancy. This sequence originates from a female donor in good health, enrolled as a control in a pregnancy study. The chain recombines TRBV5-6 with TRBJ2-1; tentatively, D is TRBD2 (6 bases). The CDR3 DNA sequence: TGTGCCAGCAGCTTAACTAGCTGGGGGGTACAGCAGTTCTTC. Amino acids: CASSLTSWGVQQFF. Filled out from reference TRBV5-6 and TRBJ2-1, the complete variable domain reads DAGVTQSPTHLIKTRGQQVTLRCSPKSGHDTVSWYQQALGQGPQFIFQYYEEEERQRGNFPDRFSGHQFPNYSSELNVNALLLGDSALYLCASSLTSWGVQQFFGPGTRLTVL.